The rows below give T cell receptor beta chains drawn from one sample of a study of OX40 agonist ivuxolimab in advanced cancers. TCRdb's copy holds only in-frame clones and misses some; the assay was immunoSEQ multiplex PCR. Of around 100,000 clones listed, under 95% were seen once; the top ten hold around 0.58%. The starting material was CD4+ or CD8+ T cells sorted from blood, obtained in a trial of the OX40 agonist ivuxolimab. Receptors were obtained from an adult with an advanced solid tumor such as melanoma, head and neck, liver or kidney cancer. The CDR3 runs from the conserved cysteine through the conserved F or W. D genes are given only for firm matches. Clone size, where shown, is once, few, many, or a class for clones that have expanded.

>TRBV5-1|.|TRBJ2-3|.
CASSLGGVTDTQYF
TGCGCCAGCAGCTTGGGTGGGGTCACAGATACGCAGTATTTT
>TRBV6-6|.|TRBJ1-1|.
CASSGTVNTEAFF
TGTGCCAGCAGTGGAACCGTGAACACTGAAGCTTTCTTT
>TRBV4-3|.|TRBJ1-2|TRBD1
CASSQDFQTGAYGYTF
TGCGCCAGCAGCCAAGATTTCCAGACAGGGGCTTATGGCTACACCTTC
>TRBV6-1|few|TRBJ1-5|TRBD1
CASSESGGIYQPQHF
TGTGCCAGCAGTGAGTCAGGGGGCATCTATCAGCCCCAGCATTTT
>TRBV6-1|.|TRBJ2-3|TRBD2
CASSVAGRTDTQYF
TGTGCCAGCAGTGTAGCGGGCCGCACAGATACGCAGTATTTT
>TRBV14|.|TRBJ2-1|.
CASSHGTGTPKFF
TGTGCCAGCAGCCACGGAACCGGGACTCCGAAGTTCTTC
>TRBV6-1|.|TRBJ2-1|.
CASSEARTIIRNEQFF
TGTGCCAGCAGTGAAGCGCGCACGATTATTAGGAATGAGCAGTTCTTC
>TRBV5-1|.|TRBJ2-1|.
CASSFYRVGIEYEQFF
TGCGCCAGCAGCTTTTACAGGGTCGGTATAGAATATGAGCAGTTCTTC
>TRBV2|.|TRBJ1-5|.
CASSEVTLSNQPQHF
TGTGCCAGCAGCGAAGTTACCCTTAGCAATCAGCCCCAGCATTTT
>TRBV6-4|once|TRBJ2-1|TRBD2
CASSDSRAGGRPNEQFF
TGTGCCAGCAGTGACTCGAGGGCGGGAGGGCGGCCCAATGAGCAGTTCTTC
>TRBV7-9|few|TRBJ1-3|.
CASSLAGGSGNTIYF
TGTGCCAGCAGCTTAGCTGGGGGATCTGGAAACACCATATATTTT
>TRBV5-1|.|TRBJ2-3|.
CASSLVGGTGDTQYF
TGCGCCAGCAGCTTGGTCGGCGGTACAGGGGATACGCAGTATTTT
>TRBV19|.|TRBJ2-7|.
CASSRDTFPSSDEQYF
TGTGCCAGTAGCCGGGACACCTTTCCCTCCTCGGACGAGCAGTACTTC
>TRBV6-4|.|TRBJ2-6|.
CASSPSAGVSSGANVLTF
TGTGCCAGCAGTCCCTCAGCGGGCGTCAGCTCTGGGGCCAACGTCCTGACTTTC
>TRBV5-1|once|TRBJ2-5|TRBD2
CASSLLAGDETQYF
TGCGCCAGCAGCTTACTAGCGGGAGACGAGACCCAGTACTTC
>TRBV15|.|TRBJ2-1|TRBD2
CATSREMAGGNEQFF
TGTGCCACCAGCAGAGAGATGGCGGGAGGTAATGAGCAGTTCTTC
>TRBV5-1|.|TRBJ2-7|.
CASRSGGGREQYF
TGCGCCAGCAGATCAGGGGGAGGACGCGAGCAGTACTTC
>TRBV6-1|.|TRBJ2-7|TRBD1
CASSWGQDYEQYF
TGTGCCAGCAGTTGGGGACAGGACTACGAGCAGTACTTC
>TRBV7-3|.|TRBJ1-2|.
CATRTATLYGYTF
TGTGCCACCCGGACAGCCACTCTGTATGGCTACACCTTC
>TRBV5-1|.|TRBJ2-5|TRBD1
CASSPAGQGAGETQYF
TGCGCCAGCAGCCCAGCCGGACAGGGGGCAGGGGAGACCCAGTACTTC
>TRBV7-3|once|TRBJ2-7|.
CASSSGPSYEQYF
TGTGCCAGCAGCTCTGGGCCCTCCTACGAGCAGTACTTC
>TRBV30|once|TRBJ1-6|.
CAWRQDGNSPLHF
TGTGCCTGGAGACAGGACGGGAATTCACCCCTCCACTTT
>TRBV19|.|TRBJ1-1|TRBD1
CASQRDRNTEAFF
TGTGCCAGTCAACGGGACAGAAACACTGAAGCTTTCTTT
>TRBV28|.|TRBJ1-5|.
CASASKKGVNQPQHF
TGTGCCAGCGCCTCAAAGAAAGGGGTCAATCAGCCCCAGCATTTT
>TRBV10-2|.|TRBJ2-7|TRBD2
CASSGQAGGSYEQYF
TGCGCCAGCAGTGGCCAAGCGGGAGGCTCCTACGAGCAGTACTTC
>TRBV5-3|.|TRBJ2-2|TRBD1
CARSPARTGNTGELFF
TGTGCCAGAAGCCCCGCCCGGACAGGAAATACCGGGGAGCTGTTTTTT
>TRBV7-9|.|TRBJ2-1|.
CALRRAGSSYNEQFF
TGTGCCCTAAGAAGGGCAGGGTCGTCCTACAATGAGCAGTTCTTC
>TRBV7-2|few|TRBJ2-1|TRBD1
CASSYQGAAYNEQFF
TGTGCCAGCAGCTATCAGGGGGCGGCTTACAATGAGCAGTTCTTC
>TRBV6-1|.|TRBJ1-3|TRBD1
CASSGTGSGNTIYF
TGTGCCAGCAGTGGGACAGGGTCTGGAAACACCATATATTTT
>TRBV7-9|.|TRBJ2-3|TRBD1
CASSPRDRVGTDTQYF
TGTGCCAGCAGCCCCCGGGACAGGGTCGGCACAGATACGCAGTATTTT
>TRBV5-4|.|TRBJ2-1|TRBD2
CASSSGTIYNEQFF
TGTGCCAGCAGCTCCGGGACTATTTACAATGAGCAGTTCTTC
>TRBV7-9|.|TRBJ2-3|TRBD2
CASSLEGTSTDTQYF
TGTGCCAGCAGCTTAGAAGGGACTAGTACGGATACGCAGTATTTT
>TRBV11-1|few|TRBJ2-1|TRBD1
CASSFSQKGASEQFF
TGTGCCAGCAGCTTCAGCCAAAAGGGGGCTAGTGAGCAGTTCTTC
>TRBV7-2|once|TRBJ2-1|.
CASSLRGPYNEQFF
TGTGCCAGCAGCTTACGAGGACCGTACAATGAGCAGTTCTTC
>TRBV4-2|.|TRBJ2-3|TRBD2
CASRGAGGPAGTDTQYF
TGTGCCAGCAGAGGGGCGGGAGGGCCCGCGGGCACAGATACGCAGTATTTT
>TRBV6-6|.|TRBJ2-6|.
CASSLGSSGANVLTF
TGTGCCAGCAGCCTCGGAAGCTCTGGGGCCAACGTCCTGACTTTC
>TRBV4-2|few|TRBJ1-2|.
CASSQDKGLHDYTF
TGTGCCAGCAGCCAAGATAAGGGGTTGCATGACTACACCTTC
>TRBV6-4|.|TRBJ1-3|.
CASSDSTSSTGNTIYF
TGTGCCAGCAGTGACTCTACCTCGAGTACTGGAAACACCATATATTTT
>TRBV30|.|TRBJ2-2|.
CAWTGYATYYTGELFF
TGTGCCTGGACGGGTTACGCTACCTACTACACCGGGGAGCTGTTTTTT
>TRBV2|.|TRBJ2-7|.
CASAQAISYEQYF
TGTGCCAGCGCCCAGGCCATCTCCTACGAGCAGTACTTC
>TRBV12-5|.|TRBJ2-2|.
CASGLWAGSNTGELFF
TGTGCTAGTGGTTTGTGGGCGGGATCAAACACCGGGGAGCTGTTTTTT
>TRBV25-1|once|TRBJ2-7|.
CASLSKIQCRYSYEQYF
TGTGCCAGCCTCAGCAAAATACAGTGCAGATACTCCTACGAGCAGTACTTC
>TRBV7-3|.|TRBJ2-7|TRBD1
CASSAHKTGTGSSYEQYF
TGTGCCAGCAGCGCCCACAAAACCGGGACAGGGAGTTCCTACGAGCAGTACTTC
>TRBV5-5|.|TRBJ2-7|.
CASSLTGTYEQYF
TGTGCCAGCAGCTTAACAGGGACCTACGAGCAGTACTTC
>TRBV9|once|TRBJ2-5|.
CASSVALAATETQYF
TGTGCCAGCAGCGTAGCTTTGGCAGCGACGGAGACCCAGTACTTC
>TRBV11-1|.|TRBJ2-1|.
CASSPVGRNEQFF
TGTGCCAGCAGCCCCGTTGGACGGAACGAGCAGTTCTTC
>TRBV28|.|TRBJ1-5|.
CASSLDGLRYQPQHF
TGTGCCAGCAGTTTAGATGGACTAAGGTATCAGCCCCAGCATTTT
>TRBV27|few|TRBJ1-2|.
CASSSAGAHPYTF
TGTGCCAGCAGTTCTGCAGGGGCGCATCCCTACACCTTC
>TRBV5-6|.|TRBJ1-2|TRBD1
CASSLGQGEYGYTF
TGTGCCAGCAGCTTGGGACAGGGAGAATATGGCTACACCTTC
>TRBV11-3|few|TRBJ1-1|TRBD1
CASSSQGLNTEAFF
TGTGCCAGCAGCTCACAGGGGTTGAACACTGAAGCTTTCTTT
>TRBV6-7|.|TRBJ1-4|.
CARREAYTNEKLFF
TGTGCCAGGAGAGAGGCATACACTAATGAAAAACTGTTTTTT
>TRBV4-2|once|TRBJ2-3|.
CASSQVASGTDTQYF
TGTGCCAGCAGCCAAGTCGCTAGCGGCACAGATACGCAGTATTTT
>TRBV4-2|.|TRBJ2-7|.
CASSQEGWVSGSYEQYF
TGTGCCAGCAGCCAAGAAGGGTGGGTTAGCGGCTCCTACGAGCAGTACTTC